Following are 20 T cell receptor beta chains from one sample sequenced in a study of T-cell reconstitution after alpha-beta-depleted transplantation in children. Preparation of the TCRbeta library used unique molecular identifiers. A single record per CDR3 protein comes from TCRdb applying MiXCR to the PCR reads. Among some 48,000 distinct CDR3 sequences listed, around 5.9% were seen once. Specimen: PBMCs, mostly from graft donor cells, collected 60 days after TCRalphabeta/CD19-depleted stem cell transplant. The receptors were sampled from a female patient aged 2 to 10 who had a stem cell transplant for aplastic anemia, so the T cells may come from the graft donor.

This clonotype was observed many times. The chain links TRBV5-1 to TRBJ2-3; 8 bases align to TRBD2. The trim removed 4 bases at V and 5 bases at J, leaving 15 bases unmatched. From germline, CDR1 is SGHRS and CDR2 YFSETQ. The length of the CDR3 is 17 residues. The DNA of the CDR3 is TGCGCCAGCAGCCATGGGCTCGGACTAGCAAAGGGAGATACGCAGTATTTT. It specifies CASSHGLGLAKGDTQYF.

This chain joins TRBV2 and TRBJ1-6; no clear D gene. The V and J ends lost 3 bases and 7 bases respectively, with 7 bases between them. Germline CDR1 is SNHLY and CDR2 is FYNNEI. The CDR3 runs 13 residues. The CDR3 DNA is TGTGCCAGCAGTGAGGAAGCAAATTCACCCCTCCACTTT. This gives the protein CASSEEANSPLHF.

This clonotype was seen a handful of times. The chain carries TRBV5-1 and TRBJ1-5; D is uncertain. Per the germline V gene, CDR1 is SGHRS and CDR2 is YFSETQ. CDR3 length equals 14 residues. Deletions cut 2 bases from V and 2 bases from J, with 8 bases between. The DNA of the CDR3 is TGCGCCAGCAGCTTCCGACCTGGCAATCAGCCCCAGCATTTT. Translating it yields CASSFRPGNQPQHF. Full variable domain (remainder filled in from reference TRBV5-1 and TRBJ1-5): KAGVTQTPRYLIKTRGQQVTLSCSPISGHRSVSWYQQTPGQGLQFLFEYFSETQRNKGNFPGRFSGRQFSNSRSEMNVSTLELGDSALYLCASSFRPGNQPQHFGDGTRLSIL.

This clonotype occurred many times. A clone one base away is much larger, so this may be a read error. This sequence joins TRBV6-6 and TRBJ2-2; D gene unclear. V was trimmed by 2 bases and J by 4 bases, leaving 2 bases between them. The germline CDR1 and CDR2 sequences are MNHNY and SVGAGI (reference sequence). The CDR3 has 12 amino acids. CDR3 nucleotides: TGTGCCAGCAGTTACGGCACCGGGGAGCTGTTTTTT. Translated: CASSYGTGELFF.

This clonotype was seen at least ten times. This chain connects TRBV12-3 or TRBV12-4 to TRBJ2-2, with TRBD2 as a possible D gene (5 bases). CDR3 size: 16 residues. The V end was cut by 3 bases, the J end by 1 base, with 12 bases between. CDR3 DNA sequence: TGTGCCAGCAGTTTGGGCAATCGGGAGAACACCGGGGAGCTGTTTTTT. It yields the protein CASSLGNRENTGELFF.

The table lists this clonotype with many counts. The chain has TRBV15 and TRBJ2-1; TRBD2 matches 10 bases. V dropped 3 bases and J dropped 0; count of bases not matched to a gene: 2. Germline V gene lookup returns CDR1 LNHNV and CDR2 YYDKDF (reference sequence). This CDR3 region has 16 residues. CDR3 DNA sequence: TGTGCCACCAGCAGGGCTAGCGGGAGCTCCTACAATGAGCAGTTCTTC. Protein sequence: CATSRASGSSYNEQFF.

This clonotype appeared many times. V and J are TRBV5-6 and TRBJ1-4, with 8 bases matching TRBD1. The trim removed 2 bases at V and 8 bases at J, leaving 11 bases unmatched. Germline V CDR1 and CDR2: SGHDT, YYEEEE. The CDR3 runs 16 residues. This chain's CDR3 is CASSFFSTGAQEKLFF. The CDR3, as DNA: TGTGCCAGCAGCTTTTTTTCGACAGGGGCTCAGGAAAAACTGTTTTTT.

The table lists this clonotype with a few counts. CDR3 DNA: TGTGCCAGCAGCTCTCGGGGGGCGCTGAACACTGAAGCTTTCTTT. Translated: CASSSRGALNTEAFF. The chain uses TRBV7-9 and TRBJ1-1; perhaps TRBD1 as D (6 bases). CDR1 and CDR2 (germline): SEHNR, FQNEAQ (reference sequence). V was clipped by 4 bases and J by 0 bases, with 12 bases between them. The CDR3 is made up of 15 amino acids.

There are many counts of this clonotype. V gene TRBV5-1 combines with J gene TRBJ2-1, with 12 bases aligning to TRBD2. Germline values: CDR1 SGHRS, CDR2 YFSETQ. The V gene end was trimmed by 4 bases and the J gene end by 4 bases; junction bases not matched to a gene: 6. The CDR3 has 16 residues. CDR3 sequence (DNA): TGCGCCAGCAGCCTTCCCGGACTAGCGGGATACAATGAGCAGTTCTTC. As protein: CASSLPGLAGYNEQFF.

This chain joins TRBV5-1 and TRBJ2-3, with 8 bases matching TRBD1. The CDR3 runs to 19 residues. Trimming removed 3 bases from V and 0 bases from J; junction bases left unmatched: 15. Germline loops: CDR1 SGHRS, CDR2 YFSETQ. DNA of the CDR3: TGCGCCAGCAGCTCCTTAGGACAGGGAAGGCTAGGTAGCACAGATACGCAGTATTTT. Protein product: CASSSLGQGRLGSTDTQYF.

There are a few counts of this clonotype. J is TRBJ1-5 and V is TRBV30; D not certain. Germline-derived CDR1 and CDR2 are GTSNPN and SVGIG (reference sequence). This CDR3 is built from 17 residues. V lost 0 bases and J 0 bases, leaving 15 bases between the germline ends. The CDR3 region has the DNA TGTGCCTGGAGTGTATTCTCTCGCCTGGGTAGCAATCAGCCCCAGCATTTT. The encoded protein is CAWSVFSRLGSNQPQHF.

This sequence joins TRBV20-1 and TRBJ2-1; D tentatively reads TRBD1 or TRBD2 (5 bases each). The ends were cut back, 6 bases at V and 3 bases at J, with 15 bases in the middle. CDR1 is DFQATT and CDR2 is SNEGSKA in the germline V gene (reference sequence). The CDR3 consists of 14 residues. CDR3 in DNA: TGCAGTGCCGGGGCGGGCCCTCGCTACAATGAGCAGTTCTTC. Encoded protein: CSAGAGPRYNEQFF.

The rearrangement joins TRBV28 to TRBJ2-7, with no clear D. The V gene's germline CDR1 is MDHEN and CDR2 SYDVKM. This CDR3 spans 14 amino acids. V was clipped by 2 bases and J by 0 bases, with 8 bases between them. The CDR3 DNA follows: TGTGCCAGCAGTTTAGGTCGCTACTCCTACGAGCAGTACGTC. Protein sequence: CASSLGRYSYEQYV.

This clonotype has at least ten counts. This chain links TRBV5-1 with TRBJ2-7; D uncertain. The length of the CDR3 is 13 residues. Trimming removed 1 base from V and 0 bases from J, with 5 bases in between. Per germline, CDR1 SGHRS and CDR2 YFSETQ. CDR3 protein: CASSLTNSYEQYF. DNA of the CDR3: TGCGCCAGCAGCTTGACAAACTCCTACGAGCAGTACTTC. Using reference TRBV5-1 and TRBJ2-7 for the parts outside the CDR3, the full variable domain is KAGVTQTPRYLIKTRGQQVTLSCSPISGHRSVSWYQQTPGQGLQFLFEYFSETQRNKGNFPGRFSGRQFSNSRSEMNVSTLELGDSALYLCASSLTNSYEQYFGPGTRLTVT.

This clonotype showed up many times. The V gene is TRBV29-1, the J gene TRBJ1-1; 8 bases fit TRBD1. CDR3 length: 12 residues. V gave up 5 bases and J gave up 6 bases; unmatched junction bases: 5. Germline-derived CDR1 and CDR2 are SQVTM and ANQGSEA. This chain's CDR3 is CSVYTGGAEAFF. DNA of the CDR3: TGCAGCGTTTACACAGGGGGAGCTGAAGCTTTCTTT.

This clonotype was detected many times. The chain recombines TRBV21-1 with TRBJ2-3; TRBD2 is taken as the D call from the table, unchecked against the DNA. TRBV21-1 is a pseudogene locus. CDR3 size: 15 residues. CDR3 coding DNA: TGTGCCAGCAGCATCGACGGTAGCGACACAGATACGCAGTATTTT. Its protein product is CASSIDGSDTDTQYF.

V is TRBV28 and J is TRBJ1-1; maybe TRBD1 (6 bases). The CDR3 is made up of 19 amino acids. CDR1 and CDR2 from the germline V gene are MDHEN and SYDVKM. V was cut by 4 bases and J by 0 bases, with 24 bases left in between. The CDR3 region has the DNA TGTGCCAGCAGTTCCCCGGGGTGGGCAGGGGCGGAAATGAACACTGAAGCTTTCTTT. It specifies CASSSPGWAGAEMNTEAFF.

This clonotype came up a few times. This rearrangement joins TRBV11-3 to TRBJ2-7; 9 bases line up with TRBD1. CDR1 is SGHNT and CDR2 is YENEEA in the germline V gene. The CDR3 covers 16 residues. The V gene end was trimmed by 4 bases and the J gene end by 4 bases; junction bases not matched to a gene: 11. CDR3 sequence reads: CASSSNQGQGRYEQYV. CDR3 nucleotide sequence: TGTGCCAGCAGCTCCAATCAGGGACAGGGCAGGTACGAGCAGTACGTC.

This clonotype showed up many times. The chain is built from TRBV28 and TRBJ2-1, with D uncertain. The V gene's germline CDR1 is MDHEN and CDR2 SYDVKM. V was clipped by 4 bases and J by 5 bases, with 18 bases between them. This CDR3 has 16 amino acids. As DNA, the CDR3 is TGTGCCAGCAGTTCACTCCGGCCCATCACCGACAATGAGCAGTTCTTC. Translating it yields CASSSLRPITDNEQFF.

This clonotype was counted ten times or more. CDR3 coding DNA: TGTGCCAGCAGCCAATTATCAGGGGGCTCCTACGAGCAGTACTTC. Its protein product is CASSQLSGGSYEQYF. The chain combines TRBV3-1 with TRBJ2-7, with 7 bases identical to TRBD1. J was trimmed by 0 bases and V by 2 bases; bases with no gene match: 4. From germline, CDR1 is LGHDT and CDR2 YNNKEL (reference sequence). The length of the CDR3 is 15 residues.